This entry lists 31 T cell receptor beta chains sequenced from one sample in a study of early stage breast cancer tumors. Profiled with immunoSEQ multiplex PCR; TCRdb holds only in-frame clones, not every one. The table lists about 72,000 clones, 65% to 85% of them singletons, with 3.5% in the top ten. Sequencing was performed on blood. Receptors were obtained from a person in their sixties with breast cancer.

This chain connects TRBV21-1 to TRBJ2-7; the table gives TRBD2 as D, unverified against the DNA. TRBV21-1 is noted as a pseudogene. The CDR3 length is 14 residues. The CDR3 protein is CASPEPGRGDEQYF. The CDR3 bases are TGTGCCAGCCCCGAACCGGGGAGAGGCGACGAGCAGTACTTC.

The CDR3, as DNA: TGTGCCAGCAGTGAAGGGTGGCGGTACTCTGGAAACACCATATATTTT. Encoded protein: CASSEGWRYSGNTIYF. The chain carries TRBV6-1 and TRBJ1-3; no clear D. The CDR3 consists of 16 residues. The germline CDR1 and CDR2 sequences are MNHNS and SASEGT. V lost 1 base and J lost 0, with 10 bases in between.

The CDR3 is CASSLKSIQGAGGELFF. Here the CDR3 DNA reads TGCGCCAGCAGCTTGAAAAGTATCCAGGGGGCTGGCGGGGAGCTGTTTTTT. This rearrangement joins TRBV5-1 to TRBJ2-2; 8 bases map to TRBD1. The CDR3 is made up of 17 amino acids. Germline CDR1 SGHRS, CDR2 YFSETQ. With 1 base clipped from V and 7 bases from J, the junction kept 12 bases outside the gene matches.

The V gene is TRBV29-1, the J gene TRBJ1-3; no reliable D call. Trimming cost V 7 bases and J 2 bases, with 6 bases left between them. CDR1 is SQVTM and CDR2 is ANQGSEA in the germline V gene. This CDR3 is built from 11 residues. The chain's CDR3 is CSAKTGNTIYF. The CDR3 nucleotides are TGCAGCGCTAAGACTGGAAACACCATATATTTT.

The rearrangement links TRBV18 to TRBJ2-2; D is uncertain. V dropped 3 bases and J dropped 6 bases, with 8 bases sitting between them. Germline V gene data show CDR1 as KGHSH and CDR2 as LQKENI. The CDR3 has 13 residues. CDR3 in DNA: TGTGCCAGCTCACCGTCCTCGGCCGGGGAGCTGTTTTTT. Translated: CASSPSSAGELFF.

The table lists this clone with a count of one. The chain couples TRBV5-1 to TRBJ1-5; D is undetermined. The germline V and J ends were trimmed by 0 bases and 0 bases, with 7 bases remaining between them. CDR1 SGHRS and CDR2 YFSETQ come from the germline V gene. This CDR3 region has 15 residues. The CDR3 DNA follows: TGCGCCAGCAGCTTGGCCGGGGATAGCAATCAGCCCCAGCATTTT. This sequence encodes CASSLAGDSNQPQHF. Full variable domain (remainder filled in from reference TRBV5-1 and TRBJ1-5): KAGVTQTPRYLIKTRGQQVTLSCSPISGHRSVSWYQQTPGQGLQFLFEYFSETQRNKGNFPGRFSGRQFSNSRSEMNVSTLELGDSALYLCASSLAGDSNQPQHFGDGTRLSIL.

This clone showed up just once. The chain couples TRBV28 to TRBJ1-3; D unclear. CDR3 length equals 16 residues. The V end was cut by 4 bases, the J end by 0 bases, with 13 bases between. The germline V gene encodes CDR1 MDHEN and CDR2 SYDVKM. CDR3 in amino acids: CASSSRTGYSGNTIYF. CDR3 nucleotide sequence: TGTGCCAGCAGTTCACGGACGGGTTACTCTGGAAACACCATATATTTT.

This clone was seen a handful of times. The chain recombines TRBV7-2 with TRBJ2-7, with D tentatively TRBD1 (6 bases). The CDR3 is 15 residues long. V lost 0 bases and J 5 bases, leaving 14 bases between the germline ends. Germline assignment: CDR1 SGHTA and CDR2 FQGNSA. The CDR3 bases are TGTGCCAGCAGCTTAGCTCCAGGGGAGTTCAACGAGCAGTACTTC. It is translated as CASSLAPGEFNEQYF.

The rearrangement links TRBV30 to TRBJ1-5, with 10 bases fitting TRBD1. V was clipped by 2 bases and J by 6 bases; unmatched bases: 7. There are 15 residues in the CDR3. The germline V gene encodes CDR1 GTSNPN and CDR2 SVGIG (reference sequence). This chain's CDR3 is CAWSRGQGYGQPQHF. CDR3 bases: TGTGCCTGGAGTCGGGGACAGGGGTACGGTCAGCCCCAGCATTTT.

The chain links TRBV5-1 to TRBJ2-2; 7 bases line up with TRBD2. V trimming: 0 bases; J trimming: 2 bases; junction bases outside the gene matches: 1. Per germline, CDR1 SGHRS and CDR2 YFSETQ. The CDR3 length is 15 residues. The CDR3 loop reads CASSLGDYNTGELFF. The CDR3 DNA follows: TGCGCCAGCAGCTTGGGGGACTACAACACCGGGGAGCTGTTTTTT.

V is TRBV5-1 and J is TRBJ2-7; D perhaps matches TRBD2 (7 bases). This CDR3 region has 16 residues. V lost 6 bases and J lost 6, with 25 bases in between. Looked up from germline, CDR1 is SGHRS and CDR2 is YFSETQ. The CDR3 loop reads CASTQRGGDKTSEQYF. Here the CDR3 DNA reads TGCGCCAGCACTCAAAGGGGGGGAGACAAGACCTCCGAGCAGTACTTC.

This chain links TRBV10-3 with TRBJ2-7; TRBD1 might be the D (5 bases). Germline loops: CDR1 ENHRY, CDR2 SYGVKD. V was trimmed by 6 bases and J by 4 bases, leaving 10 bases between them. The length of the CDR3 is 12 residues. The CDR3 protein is CAISVDSYEQYF. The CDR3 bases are TGTGCCATCAGCGTCGACAGTTACGAGCAGTACTTC.

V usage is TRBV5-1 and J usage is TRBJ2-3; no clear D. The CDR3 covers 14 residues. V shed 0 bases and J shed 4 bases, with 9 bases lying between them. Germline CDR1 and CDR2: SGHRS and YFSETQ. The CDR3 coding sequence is TGCGCCAGCAGCTTGGGGACCCGGGCAGATACGCAGTATTTT. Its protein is CASSLGTRADTQYF.

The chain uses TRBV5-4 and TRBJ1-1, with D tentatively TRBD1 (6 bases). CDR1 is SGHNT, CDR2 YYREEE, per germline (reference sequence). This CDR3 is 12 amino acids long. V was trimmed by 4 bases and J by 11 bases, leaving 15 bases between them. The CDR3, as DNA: TGTGCCAGCAGCACCTGGGACACTGCTGCTTTCTTT. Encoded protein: CASSTWDTAAFF.

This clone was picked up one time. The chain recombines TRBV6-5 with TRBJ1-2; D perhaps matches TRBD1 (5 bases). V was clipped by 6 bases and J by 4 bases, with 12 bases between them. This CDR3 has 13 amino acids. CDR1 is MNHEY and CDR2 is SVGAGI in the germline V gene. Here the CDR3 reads CASSQRRGYGYTF. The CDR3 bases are TGTGCCAGCAGCCAACGGAGGGGCTATGGCTACACCTTC.

The CDR3 sequence is CASSVRGAGGTQYF. As DNA, the CDR3 is TGTGCCAGCAGCGTACGGGGGGCCGGGGGGACCCAGTACTTC. V gene TRBV5-4 combines with J gene TRBJ2-5; possibly TRBD2 for D (7 bases). The length of the CDR3 is 14 residues. The germline V and J ends were trimmed by 4 bases and 7 bases, with 17 bases remaining between them. Germline V CDR1 and CDR2: SGHNT, YYREEE (reference sequence).

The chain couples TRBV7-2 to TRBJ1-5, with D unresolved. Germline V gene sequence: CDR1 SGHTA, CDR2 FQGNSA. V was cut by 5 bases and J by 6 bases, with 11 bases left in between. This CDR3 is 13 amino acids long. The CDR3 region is CASSPPRGQPQHF. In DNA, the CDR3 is TGTGCCAGCAGCCCCCCCAGAGGTCAGCCCCAGCATTTT.

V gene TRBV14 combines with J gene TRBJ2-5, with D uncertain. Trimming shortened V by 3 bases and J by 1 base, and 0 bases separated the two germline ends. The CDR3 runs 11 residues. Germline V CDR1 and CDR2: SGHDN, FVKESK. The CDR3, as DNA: TGTGCCAGCAGCCACCAAGAGACCCAGTACTTC. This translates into CASSHQETQYF.

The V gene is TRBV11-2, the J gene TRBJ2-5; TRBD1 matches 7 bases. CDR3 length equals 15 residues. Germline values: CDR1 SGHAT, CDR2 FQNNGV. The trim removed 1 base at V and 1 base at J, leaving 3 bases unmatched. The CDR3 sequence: CASSLARGLQETQYF. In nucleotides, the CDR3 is TGTGCCAGCAGCTTAGCGAGGGGGCTCCAAGAGACCCAGTACTTC. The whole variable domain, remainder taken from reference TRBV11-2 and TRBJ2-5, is EAGVAQSPRYKIIEKRQSVAFWCNPISGHATLYWYQQILGQGPKLLIQFQNNGVVDDSQLPKDRFSAERLKGVDSTLKIQPAKLEDSAVYLCASSLARGLQETQYFGPGTRLLVL.

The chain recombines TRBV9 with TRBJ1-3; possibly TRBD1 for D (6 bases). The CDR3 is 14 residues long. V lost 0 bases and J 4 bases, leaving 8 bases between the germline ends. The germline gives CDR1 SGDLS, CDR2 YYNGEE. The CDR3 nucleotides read TGTGCCAGCAGCGTAGGACAGGTCGGAAACACCATATATTTT. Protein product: CASSVGQVGNTIYF.

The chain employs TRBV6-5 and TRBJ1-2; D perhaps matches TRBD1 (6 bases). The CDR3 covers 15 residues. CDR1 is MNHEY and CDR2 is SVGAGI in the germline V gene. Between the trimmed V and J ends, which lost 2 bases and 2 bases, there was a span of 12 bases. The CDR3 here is CASSYPTGGNYGYTF. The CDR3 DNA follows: TGTGCCAGCAGTTACCCGACAGGTGGGAACTATGGCTACACCTTC.

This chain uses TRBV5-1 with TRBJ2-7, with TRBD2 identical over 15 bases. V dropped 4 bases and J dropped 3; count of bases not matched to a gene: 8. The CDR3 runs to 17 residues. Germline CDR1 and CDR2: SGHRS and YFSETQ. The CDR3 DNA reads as TGCGCCAGCAGCAGCGGACTAGCGGGAGGGCCCAACTACGAGCAGTACTTC. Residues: CASSSGLAGGPNYEQYF.

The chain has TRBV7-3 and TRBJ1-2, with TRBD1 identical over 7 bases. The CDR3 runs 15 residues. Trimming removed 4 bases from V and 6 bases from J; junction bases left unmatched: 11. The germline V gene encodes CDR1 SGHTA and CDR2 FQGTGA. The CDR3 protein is CASSSGDSRVDGYTF. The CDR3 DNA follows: TGTGCCAGCAGCTCGGGGGACAGCCGGGTCGATGGCTACACCTTC.

The CDR3 coding sequence is TGTGCCACCAGCAGCGGGGGGGACAGATGGCAGCCCCAGCATTTT. Protein product: CATSSGGDRWQPQHF. J is TRBJ1-5 and V is TRBV15; 7 bases map to TRBD1. In germline, CDR1 is LNHNV, CDR2 YYDKDF (reference sequence). The CDR3 is made up of 15 amino acids. Trimming cost V 3 bases and J 7 bases; bases outside gene matches: 9.

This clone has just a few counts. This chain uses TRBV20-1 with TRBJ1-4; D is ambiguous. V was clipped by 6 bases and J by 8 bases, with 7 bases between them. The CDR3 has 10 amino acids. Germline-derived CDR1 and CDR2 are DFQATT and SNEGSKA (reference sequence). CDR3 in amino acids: CSAGGEKLFF. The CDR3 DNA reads TGCAGTGCCGGCGGCGAAAAACTGTTTTTT.

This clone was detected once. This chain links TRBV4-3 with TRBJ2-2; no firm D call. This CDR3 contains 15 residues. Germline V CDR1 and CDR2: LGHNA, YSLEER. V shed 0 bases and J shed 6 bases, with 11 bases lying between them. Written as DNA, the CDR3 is TGCGCCAGCAGCCAAGAGCTCGTCGCGGCCGGGGAGCTGTTTTTT. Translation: CASSQELVAAGELFF.

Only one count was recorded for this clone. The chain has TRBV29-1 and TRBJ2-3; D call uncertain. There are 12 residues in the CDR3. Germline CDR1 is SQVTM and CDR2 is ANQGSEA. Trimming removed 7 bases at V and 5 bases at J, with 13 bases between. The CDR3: CSGLTSGDTQYF. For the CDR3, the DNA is TGCAGCGGCTTGACCTCGGGAGATACGCAGTATTTT.

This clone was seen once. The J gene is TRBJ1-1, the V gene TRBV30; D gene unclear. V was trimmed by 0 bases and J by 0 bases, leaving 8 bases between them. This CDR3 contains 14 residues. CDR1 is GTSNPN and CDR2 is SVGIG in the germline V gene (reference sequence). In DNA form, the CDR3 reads TGTGCCTGGAGTGTAGGGCCGATGAACACTGAAGCTTTCTTT. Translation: CAWSVGPMNTEAFF.

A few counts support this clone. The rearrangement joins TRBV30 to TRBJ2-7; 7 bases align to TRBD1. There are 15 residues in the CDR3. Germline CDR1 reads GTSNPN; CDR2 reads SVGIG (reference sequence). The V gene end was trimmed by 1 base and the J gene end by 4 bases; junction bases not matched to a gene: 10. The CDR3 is CAWSGHRGSGYEQYF. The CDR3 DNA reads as TGTGCCTGGAGTGGACACAGGGGATCAGGGTACGAGCAGTACTTC. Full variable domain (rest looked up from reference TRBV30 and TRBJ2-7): SQTIHQWPATLVQPVGSPLSLECTVEGTSNPNLYWYRQAAGRGLQLLFYSVGIGQISSEVPQNLSASRPQDRQFILSSKKLLLSDSGFYLCAWSGHRGSGYEQYFGPGTRLTVT.

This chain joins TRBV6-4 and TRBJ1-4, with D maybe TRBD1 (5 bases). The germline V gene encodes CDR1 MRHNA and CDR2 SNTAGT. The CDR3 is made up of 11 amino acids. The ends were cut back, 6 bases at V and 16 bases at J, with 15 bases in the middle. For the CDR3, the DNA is TGTGCCAGCAGCCAGGGTCCCGGAGGGTTTTTT. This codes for CASSQGPGGFF.

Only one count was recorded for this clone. The CDR3 loop is CSVSGVGEQFF. CDR3 in DNA: TGCAGCGTTAGTGGCGTCGGTGAGCAGTTCTTC. This sequence joins TRBV29-1 and TRBJ2-1; no definite D call. Germline V gene lookup returns CDR1 SQVTM and CDR2 ANQGSEA. This CDR3 contains 11 residues. The V gene lost 5 bases and the J gene lost 9 bases, with 11 bases spanning the gap.